Listed here are 32 T cell receptor beta chains from one sample, sequenced in a study of T-cell reconstitution after alpha-beta-depleted transplantation in children. Library preparation (for TCRbeta) was performed with unique molecular identifiers. TCRdb reprocessed the PCR reads with MiXCR, giving one entry per CDR3 protein. The table records a few hundred thousand distinct CDR3 sequences, over 25% of them present only once. The sequences come from PBMCs, collected before TCRalphabeta/CD19-depleted stem cell transplant. The source is a boy under two years old with Wiskott-Aldrich syndrome, due to receive a stem cell transplant.

The V and J genes are TRBV7-9 and TRBJ2-1; a weak D match, TRBD1 (5 bases). Germline CDR1 is SEHNR and CDR2 is FQNEAQ (reference sequence). The V and J ends lost 5 bases and 10 bases respectively, with 12 bases between them. This CDR3 comprises 12 residues. DNA for the CDR3: TGTGCCAGCAGCCTGACAGTATGGGAGCAGTTCTTC. It translates to CASSLTVWEQFF.

This chain connects TRBV7-9 to TRBJ1-1; 9 bases are a match to TRBD1. CDR3 length: 16 amino acids. V lost 3 bases to trimming and J lost 0 bases; unmatched junction nucleotides: 5. Germline CDR1 is SEHNR and CDR2 is FQNEAQ (reference sequence). CDR3 sequence: CASSFGTGWMNTEAFF. The DNA for the CDR3 is TGTGCCAGCAGCTTCGGGACAGGGTGGATGAACACTGAAGCTTTCTTT.

This clonotype has a handful of counts. The chain joins TRBV7-2 to TRBJ2-3, with 7 bases identical to TRBD2. CDR3 length: 14 amino acids. Germline CDR1 and CDR2: SGHTA and FQGNSA. Trimming at V came to 3 bases and at J to 9 bases, leaving 9 bases not matched to a gene. The CDR3, as DNA: TGTGCCAGCAGCTTGGACTGGGAGGGAGGGACGCAGTATTTT. As protein: CASSLDWEGGTQYF.

This clonotype appeared a few times. The V call is TRBV15, the J call TRBJ2-5, with 14 bases matching TRBD2. The CDR3 length is 16 residues. The V and J ends lost 3 bases and 4 bases, in that order; junction bases with no gene match: 4. Germline V gene sequence: CDR1 LNHNV, CDR2 YYDKDF (reference sequence). Written as DNA, the CDR3 is TGTGCCACCAGCAGGGGACTAGCGGGAGTTGGAGAGACCCAGTACTTC. Residues: CATSRGLAGVGETQYF.

With respect to this clonotype: Germline is not matched at one junction end, which may reflect a read error. J is TRBJ2-5 and V is TRBV28, with D hard to call. Germline V gene lookup returns CDR1 MDHEN and CDR2 SYDVKM. CDR3 length equals 11 residues. The CDR3 loop is CTSRYQETQYF. In DNA form, the CDR3 reads TGTACCAGCAGATACCAAGAGACCCAGTACTTC.

The V gene is TRBV5-1, the J gene TRBJ1-1; a possible D gene is TRBD1 (6 bases). Looked up from germline, CDR1 is SGHRS and CDR2 is YFSETQ. V was pared by 3 bases and J by 0 bases, with 15 bases between. CDR3 length equals 16 residues. The CDR3 nucleotides are TGCGCCAGCAGCTCGGGGGACATCCCAATGAACACTGAAGCTTTCTTT. Amino acid sequence: CASSSGDIPMNTEAFF. Full variable domain (outside the CDR3, taken from reference TRBV5-1 and TRBJ1-1): KAGVTQTPRYLIKTRGQQVTLSCSPISGHRSVSWYQQTPGQGLQFLFEYFSETQRNKGNFPGRFSGRQFSNSRSEMNVSTLELGDSALYLCASSSGDIPMNTEAFFGQGTRLTVV.

The V gene is TRBV4-2, the J gene TRBJ2-7; 9 bases are shared with TRBD1. The CDR3 is made up of 16 amino acids. With 0 bases clipped from V and 0 bases from J, the junction kept 3 bases outside the gene matches. CDR1 LGHNA and CDR2 YNFKEQ come from the germline V gene. The CDR3 sequence: CASSQDLTGGSYEQYF. CDR3 in DNA: TGTGCCAGCAGCCAAGATCTGACAGGGGGCTCCTACGAGCAGTACTTC.

This chain uses TRBV4-1 with TRBJ1-2; no definite D call. Germline CDR1 and CDR2: MGHRA and YSYEKL. V lost 0 bases and J lost 0, with 8 bases in between. The CDR3 totals 15 residues. The CDR3 DNA reads as TGCGCCAGCAGCCAAGAAGCAGTGCCTAACTATGGCTACACCTTC. This translates into CASSQEAVPNYGYTF.

J is TRBJ2-7 and V is TRBV5-1, with D tentatively TRBD2 (5 bases). The length of the CDR3 is 16 residues. Germline V gene data show CDR1 as SGHRS and CDR2 as YFSETQ. Trimming stripped 0 bases from V and 1 base from J, with 14 bases between. CDR3 amino acids: CASSLGPQRLSYEQYF. CDR3 DNA: TGCGCCAGCAGCTTGGGTCCTCAGCGGCTGTCCTACGAGCAGTACTTC.

V is TRBV20-1 and J is TRBJ2-7, with D possibly being TRBD1 (6 bases). The ends were cut back, 3 bases at V and 7 bases at J, with 22 bases in the middle. CDR1 is DFQATT, CDR2 SNEGSKA, per germline (reference sequence). This CDR3 is built from 15 residues. The CDR3 sequence is CSARITGRLMGEQYF. The CDR3 region has the DNA TGCAGTGCTAGGATTACAGGGCGTTTGATGGGGGAGCAGTACTTC.

The chain carries TRBV10-3 and TRBJ1-5; 7 bases map to TRBD1. Unmatched junction bases numbered 5, after V lost 6 bases and J lost 6 bases. The CDR3 length is 13 residues. Germline V gene data show CDR1 as ENHRY and CDR2 as SYGVKD. The chain's CDR3 is CAISDRDIQPQHF. CDR3 coding DNA: TGTGCCATCAGCGACAGGGATATTCAGCCCCAGCATTTT.

This clonotype was detected only a few times. V usage is TRBV7-9 and J usage is TRBJ2-5; D is uncertain. There are 14 residues in the CDR3. Deletions cut 1 base from V and 1 base from J, with 7 bases between. Germline CDR1 SEHNR, CDR2 FQNEAQ (reference sequence). In DNA form, the CDR3 reads TGTGCCAGCAGCTTAGACGGATTCCAAGAGACCCAGTACTTC. This translates into CASSLDGFQETQYF.

This chain joins TRBV5-1 and TRBJ1-5, with D perhaps TRBD1 (5 bases). Per the germline V gene, CDR1 is SGHRS and CDR2 is YFSETQ. V was cut by 4 bases and J by 9 bases, with 17 bases left in between. The CDR3 has 14 residues. The CDR3 bases are TGCGCCAGCAGCCCGGGGGACCGAGAATGGCCCCAGCATTTT. Amino acid sequence: CASSPGDREWPQHF.

Note on this clonotype: The junction departs from germline at one end; a sequencing error may be responsible. The chain has TRBV20-1 and TRBJ2-1; D is unresolved. The CDR3 runs 11 residues. Germline CDR1 reads DFQATT; CDR2 reads SNEGSKA (reference sequence). Here the CDR3 DNA reads TGCAGTGCCAGAGGTACAGATGAGCAGTTCTTC. This encodes CSARGTDEQFF.

This clonotype has a handful of counts. The chain links TRBV29-1 to TRBJ2-7, with 10 nucleotides matching TRBD2. CDR3 length: 14 residues. V shed 4 bases, J shed 2 bases, and the junction held 5 bases outside the gene matches. CDR1 is SQVTM and CDR2 is ANQGSEA in the germline V gene. CDR3 nucleotides: TGCAGCGTTGGGTTAGCGGGAGGCCCCTACGAGCAGTACTTC. It is translated as CSVGLAGGPYEQYF.

The chain uses TRBV12-3 or TRBV12-4 and TRBJ1-6; perhaps TRBD1 as D (5 bases). V lost 5 bases and J lost 6, with 14 bases in between. CDR3 length: 15 residues. Written as DNA, the CDR3 is TGTGCCAGCAGTCAATTCGGGGGGGGTAATTCACCCCTCCACTTT. This translates into CASSQFGGGNSPLHF.

This clonotype has more than one count but fewer than ten. The CDR3 loop is CASSQDPTRQETQYF. The DNA for the CDR3 is TGCGCCAGCAGCCAAGACCCGACACGCCAAGAGACCCAGTACTTC. The chain couples TRBV4-1 to TRBJ2-5; D is unresolved. CDR1 and CDR2 from the germline V gene are MGHRA and YSYEKL. Trimming cost V 0 bases and J 1 base, with 9 bases left between them. The CDR3 is 15 residues long.

A single count supports this clonotype. The V gene is TRBV7-9, the J gene TRBJ2-3; D is undetermined. This CDR3 is built from 15 residues. CDR1 is SEHNR, CDR2 FQNEAQ, per germline (reference sequence). V gave up 0 bases and J gave up 2 bases, with 9 bases separating them. CDR3 sequence reads: CASSLALPTTDTQYF. As DNA, the CDR3 is TGTGCCAGCAGCTTAGCTCTGCCTACCACAGATACGCAGTATTTT.

The sample holds a few counts of this clonotype. This chain connects TRBV29-1 to TRBJ2-1; 9 bases align to TRBD2. Losses at the gene ends were 3 bases for V and 8 bases for J; bases not matched to a gene: 11. The germline V gene has CDR1 SQVTM and CDR2 ANQGSEA. The CDR3 is 15 residues long. The CDR3 DNA sequence: TGCAGCGTTGACGGTGGGCTAGCGGGATCCGATGAGCAGTTCTTC. Translated, it gives CSVDGGLAGSDEQFF.

The rearrangement links TRBV5-1 to TRBJ1-6, with D uncertain. CDR1 and CDR2 (germline): SGHRS, YFSETQ. V lost 0 bases to trimming and J lost 8 bases, with 12 bases between them. The CDR3 length is 15 residues. In nucleotides, the CDR3 is TGCGCCAGCAGCTTGGGTGGGCTCCGGCATTCACCCCTCCACTTT. Its protein product is CASSLGGLRHSPLHF.

The rearrangement links TRBV9 to TRBJ2-1; a possible D gene is TRBD2 (5 bases). The CDR3 has 13 residues. Germline CDR1 and CDR2: SGDLS and YYNGEE. V was clipped by 4 bases and J by 9 bases, with 14 bases between them. The CDR3 reads CASSRREGFEQFF. The CDR3 nucleotides are TGTGCCAGCAGCCGCCGTGAGGGATTTGAGCAGTTCTTC.

This sequence joins TRBV6-1 and TRBJ2-1; D is possibly TRBD2 (6 bases). The CDR3 covers 18 residues. V was shortened by 5 bases and J by 4 bases, with 24 bases between the two germline ends. The V gene's germline CDR1 is MNHNS and CDR2 SASEGT. The CDR3 protein is CASSRVERAGSFYNEQFF. The CDR3 DNA reads TGTGCCAGCAGTAGAGTTGAGAGGGCGGGATCTTTTTACAATGAGCAGTTCTTC.

V is TRBV7-9 and J is TRBJ1-1; TRBD1 aligns across 7 bases. V trimming: 0 bases; J trimming: 7 bases; junction bases outside the gene matches: 14. From germline, CDR1 is SEHNR and CDR2 FQNEAQ (reference sequence). The CDR3 extends over 17 amino acids. The CDR3 DNA reads as TGTGCCAGCAGCTTAGCGGGCAGGGGGAGAGTTATCAATGAAGCTTTCTTT. Translated: CASSLAGRGRVINEAFF.

The V gene is TRBV12-3 or TRBV12-4, the J gene TRBJ1-2; D remains ambiguous. The V gene lost 1 base and the J gene lost 0 bases, with 9 bases spanning the gap. The CDR3 loop spans 15 amino acids. In DNA form, the CDR3 reads TGTGCCAGCAGTTTAGAGGGTACGGCTAACTATGGCTACACCTTC. It translates to CASSLEGTANYGYTF.

Only a few counts were recorded for this clonotype. V usage is TRBV7-2 and J usage is TRBJ2-7; TRBD2 agrees at 7 bases. The CDR3 totals 16 residues. Germline lookup yields CDR1 SGHTA and CDR2 FQGNSA. The V and J ends lost 4 bases and 6 bases, in that order; junction bases with no gene match: 15. CDR3 residues: CASSSRGGSEWVEQYF. As DNA, the CDR3 is TGTGCCAGCAGCTCAAGGGGCGGGAGTGAGTGGGTCGAGCAGTACTTC.

V gene TRBV3-1 combines with J gene TRBJ2-7; the D is unclear. Germline CDR1 reads LGHDT; CDR2 reads YNNKEL (reference sequence). The V end was cut by 1 base, the J end by 4 bases, with 14 bases between. This CDR3 contains 15 residues. The CDR3 region is CASSQGHPGRYEQYF. The CDR3 DNA sequence: TGTGCCAGCAGCCAAGGTCACCCTGGTAGGTACGAGCAGTACTTC.

This clonotype has a handful of counts. CDR3 nucleotide sequence: TGTGCCAGCAGCTTCCGGGCCCCCGGAGATACGCAGTATTTT. Translation gives CASSFRAPGDTQYF. The rearrangement joins TRBV7-2 to TRBJ2-3; no definite D call. Germline CDR1 and CDR2: SGHTA and FQGNSA. V gave up 3 bases and J gave up 5 bases, with 12 bases separating them. This CDR3 has 14 amino acids.

The chain carries TRBV7-8 and TRBJ2-2; D is ambiguous. Trimming took 1 base from V and 9 from J, leaving 15 bases between them. This CDR3 comprises 15 residues. The germline CDR1 and CDR2 sequences are SGHVS and FQNEAQ. CDR3 loop: CASSLGRHSRRELFF. DNA for the CDR3: TGTGCCAGCAGCTTAGGTCGGCACTCCCGTCGGGAGCTGTTTTTT. The full variable domain, completed using reference TRBV7-8 and TRBJ2-2, is GAGVSQSPRYKVAKRGQDVALRCDPISGHVSLFWYQQALGQGPEFLTYFQNEAQLDKSGLPSDRFFAERPEGSVSTLKIQRTQQEDSAVYLCASSLGRHSRRELFFGEGSRLTVL.

The table lists this clonotype with a few counts. This chain connects TRBV29-1 to TRBJ2-7; D might be TRBD2 (7 bases). Germline values: CDR1 SQVTM, CDR2 ANQGSEA. V lost 7 bases to trimming and J lost 3 bases, with 19 bases between them. The CDR3 has 14 amino acids. The DNA for the CDR3 is TGCAGCGCGATACGCGGGGGCGGAAGCTACGAGCAGTACTTC. Translating gives CSAIRGGGSYEQYF.

The rearrangement uses TRBV13 and TRBJ2-1; D unresolved. CDR1 and CDR2 from the germline V gene are PRHDT and FYEKMQ (reference sequence). The ends were cut back, 2 bases at V and 0 bases at J, with 14 bases in the middle. This CDR3 is 17 amino acids long. This CDR3 is CASSLYVRVSSYNEQFF. The CDR3 DNA follows: TGTGCCAGCAGCTTATATGTCAGAGTGAGCTCCTACAATGAGCAGTTCTTC.

This clonotype turned up a few times. This chain joins TRBV3-1 and TRBJ2-1; 9 positions agree with TRBD2. The CDR3 extends over 16 amino acids. The germline V gene has CDR1 LGHDT and CDR2 YNNKEL (reference sequence). J gave up 7 bases and V 0 bases, and 7 bases lay outside the gene matches. In nucleotides, the CDR3 is TGTGCCAGCAGCCAAGACGCGGGAGGGCCTTGGAATGAGCAGTTCTTC. It is translated as CASSQDAGGPWNEQFF.

This rearrangement joins TRBV10-2 to TRBJ1-6, with D tentatively TRBD1 (5 bases). Germline CDR1 and CDR2: WSHSY and SAAADI. V lost 5 bases, J lost 9 bases, and 14 bases lay in between. The CDR3 contains 14 residues. The CDR3 loop is CASSRTRGISPLHF. The CDR3 region has the DNA TGCGCCAGCAGTAGGACACGGGGGATTTCACCCCTCCACTTT.